The source of this TCR beta chain is a study of blood T cell repertoires in COVID-19 (dated by TCRdb to about 2020). General notes on the study: Samples covering the acute and convalescent phases of COVID-19 were provided by collaborators in the United States, Italy and Spain. The samples were drawn from the first 160 participants of the ongoing ImmuneRACE study and from about 1,200 subjects provided by 6 global collaborators. The prospective study material was composed of cDNA or gDNA derived from T cells, B-cell-depleted T cells, or PBMCs. The dataset comprised deeply sampled blood TCRbeta repertoires from subjects exposed to, actively infected with, or recovered from COVID-19. Where available, HLA class I and class II types were taken from metadata supplied by the sample provider and were not determined by assay-based typing. The sample metadata nearly always contained a de-identified subject ID, COVID-19 status, age in years and sex. The repertoires were made available in a free public database intended to serve as a resource for research on the immune response to SARS-CoV-2.

Between the V and J ends, shortened by 3 bases and 2 bases respectively, the junction contains 13 bases. Looking up the germline V gene yields CDR1 MGHRA and CDR2 YSYEKL. From the cysteine up to the phenylalanine, the CDR3 has a length of 15 residues. The CDR3 DNA has 45 bases and is translated from base 1. Notes on this clone: Its specific antigen is unknown. No base quality values were provided; no much bigger clone lies one nucleotide off.

TCRbeta CDR3 regions were amplified from genomic DNA by means of the immunoSEQ Assay, a bias-controlled multiplex PCR. The authors processed their data as follows. The number of nucleated cells in each sample was estimated from the amplification of reference gene primers within the assay. Sequence reads were collapsed and filtered to measure the absolute abundance of every unique TCRbeta CDR3 rearrangement. For each sample, productive Simpson clonality was calculated as the square root of Simpson's diversity index over productive rearrangements. TCRdb holds this immuneACCESS table with in-frame rearrangements only. Some clones are missing; in checked studies, unresolved V genes explain under half, and the rest has no known cause. V, J and clone size are those of that table, while D and trimming were read from the DNA. This sample comprises over 450,000 clones, 85% to 90% of them detected only once. 7.8% of the sample rests with the top ten.

One collaborating source in Seattle enrolled patients during active infection and followed them longitudinally through the course of disease. Each collaborating institution followed its own protocols to collect whole blood in K2EDTA tubes. For TCRbeta analysis, collaborators shipped samples as frozen whole blood, isolated PBMCs, or DNA extracted from either of those sample types. Broader findings and caveats from the paper: The amount of clinical and demographic metadata varied by source and participant and was provided uncurated.

The clonotype originates from a woman aged 50 to 60 with COVID-19, enrolled during active disease. The chain links TRBV4-1 with TRBJ1-2, and the D gene may be TRBD1, 6 bases matching. The sample taken for sequencing was peripheral blood. In nucleotide form, the sequence is TGCGCCAGCAGCCAGCTTGGACAGACAAACTATGGCTACACCTTC. This translates into CASSQLGQTNYGYTF.